The clone carrying this T cell receptor (beta chain) was counted a single time. Its antigen is unidentified. A read error is likely, as this CDR3 ends without the conserved phenylalanine or tryptophan. No cell sorting was done before RNA was extracted from the tissue. Germline-derived CDR1 and CDR2 are MNHEY and SVGEGT. CDR3 length: 14 residues. The data derive from a study of tumor and adjacent non-tumor tissue in lung cancer. Study-level background: Patients comprised 12 adenocarcinoma, a couple of squamous cell carcinoma and 1 small cell lung cancer. Each sample yielded roughly 4.2 million productive TCRbeta reads on average.

TCRbeta libraries were built with three rounds of nested PCR, modified from ARM-PCR. A single record per CDR3 protein comes from TCRdb applying MiXCR to the multiplex PCR reads. Here the sample spans about 93,000 distinct CDR3 sequences, 65% to 75% being singletons. Findings of the study overall: Tumor repertoires had a smaller top 100 clone share than normal lung.

V gene TRBV6-2 or TRBV6-3 combines with J gene TRBJ2-4; D is perhaps TRBD1 (5 bases). The sequence derives from a man aged 55-75 years with non-small cell lung cancer. Specimen: lung tumor tissue. The chain's CDR3 is CASSSPCRVNLQYC. The CDR3 coding sequence is TGTGCCAGCAGTTCTCCGTGCAGGGTAAACCTTCAGTACTGC.